One T cell receptor beta chain is described in this entry. Its antigen remains unknown. Distinct nucleotide sequences in the sample also encode this CDR3. Per germline, CDR1 SGHAT and CDR2 FQNNGV. This CDR3 is 12 amino acids long. Trimming took 0 bases from V and 6 from J, leaving 6 bases between them. Generated by immunoSEQ multiplex PCR, the TCRdb table keeps only in-frame clones and is missing some. The repertoire holds 2 million to 2.5 million clones, with approximately 95% as singletons. The record originates from a study of shared clonotypes between healthy human individuals. As for the study in general: Serving as donors were two women and a few men, whose ages spanned 18 to 49. General study findings and limits: Specimens sampled were limited to blood, with tissue repertoires likely differing.

The authors divided CD4+ cells into CD45RA+ naive and CD45RA-negative memory subsets. The sequence was obtained from a man aged 18 to 35 in good health. Source material: naive CD4+ T cells sorted from blood. Subset here: CD45RA+ positively selected. V usage is TRBV11-2 and J usage is TRBJ2-7; D may be TRBD1 (5 bases). The DNA of the CDR3 is TGTGCCAGCAGCTTAGACAGGGCCGAGCAGTACTTC. Protein sequence: CASSLDRAEQYF.